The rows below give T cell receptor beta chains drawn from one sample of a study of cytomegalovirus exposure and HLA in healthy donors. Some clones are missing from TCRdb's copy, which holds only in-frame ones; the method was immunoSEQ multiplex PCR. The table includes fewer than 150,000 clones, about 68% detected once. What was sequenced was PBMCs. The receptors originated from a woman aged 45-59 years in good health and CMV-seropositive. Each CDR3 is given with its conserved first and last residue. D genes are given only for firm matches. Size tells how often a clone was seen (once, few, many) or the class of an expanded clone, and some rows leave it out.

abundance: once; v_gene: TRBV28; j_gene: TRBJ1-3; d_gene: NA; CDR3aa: CASIHGVRAGNTIYF; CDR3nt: TGTGCCAGCATCCACGGTGTACGGGCTGGAAACACCATATATTTT
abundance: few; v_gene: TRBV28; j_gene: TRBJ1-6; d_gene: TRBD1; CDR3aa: CASSNRGVSPLHF; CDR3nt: TGTGCCAGCAGTAACAGGGGGGTTTCACCCCTCCACTTT
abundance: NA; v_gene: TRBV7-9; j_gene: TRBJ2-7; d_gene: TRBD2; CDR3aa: CASSRTSGGQEQYF; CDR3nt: TGTGCCAGCAGCCGGACTAGCGGGGGTCAAGAGCAGTACTTC
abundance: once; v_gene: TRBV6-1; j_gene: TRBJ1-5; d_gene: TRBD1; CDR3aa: CASTGQGAPQPQHF; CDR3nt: TGTGCCAGTACGGGACAGGGGGCGCCTCAGCCCCAGCATTTT
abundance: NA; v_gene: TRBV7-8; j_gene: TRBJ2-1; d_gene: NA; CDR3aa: CASSITGYIEQFF; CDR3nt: TGTGCCAGCAGCATCACAGGGTATATTGAGCAGTTCTTC
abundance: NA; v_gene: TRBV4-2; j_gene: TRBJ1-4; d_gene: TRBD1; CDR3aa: CASSLSAQGNVEKLFF; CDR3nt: TGTGCCAGCAGCCTTTCCGCACAGGGGAACGTGGAAAAACTGTTTTTT
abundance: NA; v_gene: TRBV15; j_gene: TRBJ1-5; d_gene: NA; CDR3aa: CATSMQVGQPQHF; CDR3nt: TGTGCCACCAGCATGCAGGTGGGTCAGCCCCAGCATTTT
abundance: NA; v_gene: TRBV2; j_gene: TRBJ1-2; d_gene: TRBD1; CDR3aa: CASSEVGWAGGYGYTF; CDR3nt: TGTGCCAGCAGTGAAGTGGGGTGGGCAGGGGGATATGGCTACACCTTC
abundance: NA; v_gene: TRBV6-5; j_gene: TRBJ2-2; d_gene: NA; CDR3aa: CASSYSARVVTGELFF; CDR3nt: TGTGCCAGCAGTTACTCGGCCAGGGTGGTCACCGGGGAGCTGTTTTTT
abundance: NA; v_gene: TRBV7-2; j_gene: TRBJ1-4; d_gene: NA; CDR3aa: CASSLGFGATNEKLFF; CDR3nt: TGTGCCAGCAGCTTAGGTTTCGGGGCAACTAATGAAAAACTGTTTTTT
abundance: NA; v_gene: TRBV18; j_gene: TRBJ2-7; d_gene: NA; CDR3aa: CASSPLVQGIGEQYF; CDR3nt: TGTGCCAGCTCACCACTTGTACAGGGAATCGGCGAGCAGTACTTC
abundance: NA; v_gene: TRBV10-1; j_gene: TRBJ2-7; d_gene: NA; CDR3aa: CASSQTPAYEQYF; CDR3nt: TGCGCCAGCAGCCAGACTCCCGCCTACGAGCAGTACTTC
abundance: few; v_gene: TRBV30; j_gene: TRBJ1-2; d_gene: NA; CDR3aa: CAWSWGVGSGYTF; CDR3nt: TGTGCCTGGTCGTGGGGGGTTGGTAGTGGCTACACCTTC
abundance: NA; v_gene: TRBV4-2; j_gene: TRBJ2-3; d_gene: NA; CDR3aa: CASSQGAKRPDTQYF; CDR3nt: TGTGCCAGCAGCCAAGGGGCTAAACGGCCAGATACGCAGTATTTT
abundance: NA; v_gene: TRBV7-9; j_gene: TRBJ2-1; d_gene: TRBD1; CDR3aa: CASSLGQGSYNEQFF; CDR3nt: TGTGCCAGCAGCCTGGGACAGGGTTCCTACAATGAGCAGTTCTTC
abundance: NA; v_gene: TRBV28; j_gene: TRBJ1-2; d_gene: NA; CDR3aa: CASSSHRETNYGYTF; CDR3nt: TGTGCCAGCAGTTCTCACAGGGAGACCAACTATGGCTACACCTTC
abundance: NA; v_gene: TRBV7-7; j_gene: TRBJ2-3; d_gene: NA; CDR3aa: CASSPTRNSDTQYF; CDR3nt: TGTGCCAGCAGCCCAACTAGAAACTCAGATACGCAGTATTTT
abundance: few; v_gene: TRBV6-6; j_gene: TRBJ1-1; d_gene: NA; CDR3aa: CASSYRVGGNTEAFF; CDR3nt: TGTGCCAGCAGTTACAGGGTGGGGGGGAACACTGAAGCTTTCTTT
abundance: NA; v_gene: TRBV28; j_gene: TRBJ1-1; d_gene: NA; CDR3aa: CASSLPGLEAFF; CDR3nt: TGTGCCAGCAGTTTACCCGGACTCGAAGCTTTCTTT
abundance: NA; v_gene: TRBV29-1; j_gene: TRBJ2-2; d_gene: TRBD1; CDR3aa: CSVRQGGNTGELFF; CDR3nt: TGCAGCGTTCGACAGGGGGGGAACACCGGGGAGCTGTTTTTT
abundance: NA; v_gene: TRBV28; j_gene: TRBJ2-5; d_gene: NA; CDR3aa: CASTVGGREGETQYF; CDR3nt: TGTGCCAGCACCGTGGGGGGGCGCGAAGGAGAGACCCAGTACTTC
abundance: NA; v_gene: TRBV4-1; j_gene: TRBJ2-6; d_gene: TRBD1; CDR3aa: CASSRGQGASGANVLTF; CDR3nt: TGCGCCAGCAGTCGGGGACAGGGGGCTTCTGGGGCCAACGTCCTGACTTTC
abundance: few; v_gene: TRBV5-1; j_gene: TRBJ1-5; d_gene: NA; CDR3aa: CASSLDSNQPQHF; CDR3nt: TGCGCCAGCAGCCTGGACAGTAATCAGCCCCAGCATTTT
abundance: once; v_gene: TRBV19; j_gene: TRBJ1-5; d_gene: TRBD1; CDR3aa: CASSNDRAGNQPQHF; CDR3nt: TGTGCCAGTAGCAACGACAGGGCGGGAAATCAGCCCCAGCATTTT
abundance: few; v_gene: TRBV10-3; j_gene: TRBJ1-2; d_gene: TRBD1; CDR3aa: CAISDRQGYYGYTF; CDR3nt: TGTGCCATCAGTGACCGACAGGGTTACTATGGCTACACCTTC
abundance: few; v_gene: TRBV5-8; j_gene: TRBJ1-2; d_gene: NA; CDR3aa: CASSRIWVGPSRKSRGYTF; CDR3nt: TGTGCCAGCAGCCGAATCTGGGTGGGGCCTAGTAGAAAAAGTAGGGGCTACACCTTC
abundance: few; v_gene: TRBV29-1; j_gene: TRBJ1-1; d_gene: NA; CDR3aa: CSVVSDSMNTEAFF; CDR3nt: TGCAGCGTTGTTTCCGACAGTATGAACACTGAAGCTTTCTTT
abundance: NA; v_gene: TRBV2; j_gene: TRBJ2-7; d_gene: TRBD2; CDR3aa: CASILSGGSYEQYF; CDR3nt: TGTGCCAGCATCCTTAGCGGGGGTTCCTACGAGCAGTACTTC
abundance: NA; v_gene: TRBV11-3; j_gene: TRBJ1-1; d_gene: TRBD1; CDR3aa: CASSLEGTGEAFF; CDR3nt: TGTGCCAGCAGCTTAGAGGGGACAGGTGAAGCTTTCTTT
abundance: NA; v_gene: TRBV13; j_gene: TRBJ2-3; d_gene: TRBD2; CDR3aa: CASRTRAGGLGDTQYF; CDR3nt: TGTGCCAGCAGGACCAGGGCGGGAGGATTGGGGGATACGCAGTATTTT
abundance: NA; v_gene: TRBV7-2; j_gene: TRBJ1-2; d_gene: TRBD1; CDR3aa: CASSLVRTGGGYTF; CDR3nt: TGTGCCAGCAGCTTAGTACGGACAGGGGGCGGCTACACCTTC
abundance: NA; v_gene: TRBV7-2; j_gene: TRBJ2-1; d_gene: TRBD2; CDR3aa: CASSPAGPQFF; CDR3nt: TGTGCCAGCAGCCCAGCGGGACCGCAGTTCTTC
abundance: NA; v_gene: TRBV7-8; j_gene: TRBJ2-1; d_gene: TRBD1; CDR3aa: CASSWGQGSYNEQFF; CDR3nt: TGTGCCAGCAGCTGGGGACAGGGCTCCTACAATGAGCAGTTCTTC
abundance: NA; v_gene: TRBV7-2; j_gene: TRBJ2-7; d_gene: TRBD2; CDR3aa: CASSLAGASFNEQYF; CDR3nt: TGTGCCAGCAGTTTAGCGGGAGCCAGCTTTAACGAGCAGTACTTC
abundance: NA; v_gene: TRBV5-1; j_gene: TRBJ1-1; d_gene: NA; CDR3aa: CASSLTGSKNTEAFF; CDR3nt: TGCGCCAGCAGCTTAACAGGGTCTAAGAACACTGAAGCTTTCTTT
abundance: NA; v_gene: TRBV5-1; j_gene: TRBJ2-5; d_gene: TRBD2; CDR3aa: CASSTSGGQETQYF; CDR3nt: TGCGCCAGCAGCACTAGCGGGGGGCAAGAGACCCAGTACTTC
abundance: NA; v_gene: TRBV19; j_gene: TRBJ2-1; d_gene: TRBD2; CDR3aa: CASKKGSGGSSYNEQFF; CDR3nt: TGTGCCAGTAAAAAAGGTAGCGGGGGGAGCTCCTACAATGAGCAGTTCTTC
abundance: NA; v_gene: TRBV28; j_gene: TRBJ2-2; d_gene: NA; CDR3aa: CASKDRTGELFF; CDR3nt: TGTGCCAGCAAAGACAGGACCGGGGAGCTGTTTTTT
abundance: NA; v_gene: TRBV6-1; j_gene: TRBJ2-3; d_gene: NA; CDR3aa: CASSDSSQPFTDTQYF; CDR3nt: TGTGCCAGCAGTGACAGTTCCCAACCCTTCACAGATACGCAGTATTTT
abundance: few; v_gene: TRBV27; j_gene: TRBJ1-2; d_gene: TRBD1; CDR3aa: CASQDRAGAFYGYTF; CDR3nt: TGTGCCAGCCAGGACAGGGCTGGTGCTTTCTATGGCTACACCTTC
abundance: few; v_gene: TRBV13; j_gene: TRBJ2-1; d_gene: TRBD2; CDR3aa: CASSSSTGTNSYNEQFF; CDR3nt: TGTGCCAGCAGCTCGTCAACCGGGACTAACTCCTACAATGAGCAGTTCTTC
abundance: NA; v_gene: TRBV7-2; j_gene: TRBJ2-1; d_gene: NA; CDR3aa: CASSFQTASYNEQFF; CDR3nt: TGTGCCAGCAGCTTCCAGACAGCCTCCTACAATGAGCAGTTCTTC
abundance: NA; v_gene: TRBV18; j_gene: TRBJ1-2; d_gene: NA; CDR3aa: CASSPMMADSLGLNYGYTF; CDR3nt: TGTGCCAGCTCACCGATGATGGCGGACAGTTTGGGTCTCAACTATGGCTACACCTTC
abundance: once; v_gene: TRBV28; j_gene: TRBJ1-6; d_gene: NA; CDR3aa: CASSLLSSPLHF; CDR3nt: TGTGCCAGCAGTTTGTTGAGTTCACCCCTCCACTTT
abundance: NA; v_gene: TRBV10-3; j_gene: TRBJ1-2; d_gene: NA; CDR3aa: CAIADRPNYGYTF; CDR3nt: TGTGCCATAGCGGACCGACCTAACTATGGCTACACCTTC
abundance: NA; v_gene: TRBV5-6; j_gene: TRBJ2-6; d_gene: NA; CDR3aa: CASSLRAGANVLTF; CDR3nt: TGTGCCAGCAGCTTACGAGCTGGGGCCAACGTCCTGACTTTC
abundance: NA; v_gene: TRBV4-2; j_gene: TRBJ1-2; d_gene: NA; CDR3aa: CASSQRTEDGYTF; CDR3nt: TGTGCCAGCAGCCAAAGGACAGAGGATGGCTACACCTTC
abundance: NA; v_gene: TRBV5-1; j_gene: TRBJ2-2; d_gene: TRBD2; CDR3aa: CASSLSLAGVPTGELFF; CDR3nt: TGCGCCAGCAGCTTATCACTAGCGGGGGTCCCCACCGGGGAGCTGTTTTTT
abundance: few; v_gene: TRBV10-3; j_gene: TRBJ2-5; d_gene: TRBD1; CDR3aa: CATGDRGEGETQYF; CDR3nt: TGTGCCACCGGGGACAGGGGAGAAGGAGAGACCCAGTACTTC